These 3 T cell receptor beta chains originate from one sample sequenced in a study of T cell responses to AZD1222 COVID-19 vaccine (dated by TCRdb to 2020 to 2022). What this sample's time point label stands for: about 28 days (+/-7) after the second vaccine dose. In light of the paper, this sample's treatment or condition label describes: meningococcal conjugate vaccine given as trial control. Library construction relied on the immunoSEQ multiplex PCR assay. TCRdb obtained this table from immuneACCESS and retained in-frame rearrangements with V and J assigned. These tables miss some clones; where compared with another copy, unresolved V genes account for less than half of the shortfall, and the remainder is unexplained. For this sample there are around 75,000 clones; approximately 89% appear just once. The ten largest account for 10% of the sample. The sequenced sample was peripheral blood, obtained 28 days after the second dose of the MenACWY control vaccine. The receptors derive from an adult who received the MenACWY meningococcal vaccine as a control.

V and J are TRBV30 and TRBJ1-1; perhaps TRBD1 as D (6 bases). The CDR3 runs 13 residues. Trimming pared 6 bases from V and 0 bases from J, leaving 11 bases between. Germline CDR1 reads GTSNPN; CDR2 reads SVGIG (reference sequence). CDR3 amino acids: CACTQGMNTEAFF. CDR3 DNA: TGTGCCTGCACGCAGGGGATGAACACTGAAGCTTTCTTT.

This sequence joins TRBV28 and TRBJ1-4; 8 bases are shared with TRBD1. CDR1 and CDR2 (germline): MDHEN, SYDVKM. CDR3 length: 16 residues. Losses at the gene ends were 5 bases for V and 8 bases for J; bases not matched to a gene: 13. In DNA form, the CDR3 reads TGTGCCAGCAGTAGACGACAGGGGACGTCAACGGAAAAACTGTTTTTT. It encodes CASSRRQGTSTEKLFF.

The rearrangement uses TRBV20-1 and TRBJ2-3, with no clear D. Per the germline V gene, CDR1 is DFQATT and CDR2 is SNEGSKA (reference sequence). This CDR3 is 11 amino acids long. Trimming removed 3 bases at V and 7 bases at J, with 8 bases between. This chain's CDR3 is CSARSQNTQYF. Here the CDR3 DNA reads TGCAGTGCTAGGTCCCAAAATACGCAGTATTTT.